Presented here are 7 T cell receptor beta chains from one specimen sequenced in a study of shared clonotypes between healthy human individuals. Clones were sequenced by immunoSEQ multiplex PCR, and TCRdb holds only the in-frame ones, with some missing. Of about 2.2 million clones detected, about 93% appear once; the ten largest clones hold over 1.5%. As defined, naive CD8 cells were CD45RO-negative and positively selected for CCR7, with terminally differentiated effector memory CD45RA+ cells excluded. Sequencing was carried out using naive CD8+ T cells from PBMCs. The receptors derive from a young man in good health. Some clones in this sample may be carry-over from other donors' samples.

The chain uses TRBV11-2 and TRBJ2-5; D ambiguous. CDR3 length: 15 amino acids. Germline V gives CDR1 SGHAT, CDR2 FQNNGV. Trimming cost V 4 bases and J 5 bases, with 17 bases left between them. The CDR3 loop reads CASSSAPWGSETQYF. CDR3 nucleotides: TGTGCCAGCAGCTCAGCCCCCTGGGGATCGGAGACCCAGTACTTC.

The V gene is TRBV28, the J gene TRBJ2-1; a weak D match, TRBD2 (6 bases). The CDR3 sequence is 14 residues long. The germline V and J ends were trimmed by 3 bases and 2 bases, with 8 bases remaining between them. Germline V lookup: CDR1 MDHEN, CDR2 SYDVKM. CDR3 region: CASSFRTTYNEQFF. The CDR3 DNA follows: TGTGCCAGCAGTTTCAGGACTACCTACAATGAGCAGTTCTTC.

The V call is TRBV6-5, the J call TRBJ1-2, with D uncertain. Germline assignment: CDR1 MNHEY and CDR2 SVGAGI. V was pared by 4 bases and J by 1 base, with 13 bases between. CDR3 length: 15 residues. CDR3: CASSLSGRLNYGYTF. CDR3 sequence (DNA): TGTGCCAGCAGTTTATCAGGACGCCTTAACTATGGCTACACCTTC.

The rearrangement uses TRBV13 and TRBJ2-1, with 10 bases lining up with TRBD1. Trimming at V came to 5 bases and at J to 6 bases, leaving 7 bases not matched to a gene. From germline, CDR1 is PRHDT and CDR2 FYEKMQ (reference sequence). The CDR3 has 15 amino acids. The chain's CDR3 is CASSGTGVTGNEQFF. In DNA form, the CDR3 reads TGTGCCAGCAGCGGGACAGGGGTAACGGGCAATGAGCAGTTCTTC.

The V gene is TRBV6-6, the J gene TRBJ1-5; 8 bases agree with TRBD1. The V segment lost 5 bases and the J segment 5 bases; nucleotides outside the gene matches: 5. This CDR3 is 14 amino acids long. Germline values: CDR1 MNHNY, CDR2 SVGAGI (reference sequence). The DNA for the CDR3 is TGTGCCAGCAGTCGAACAGGGGGGGATCAGCCCCAGCATTTT. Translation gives CASSRTGGDQPQHF.

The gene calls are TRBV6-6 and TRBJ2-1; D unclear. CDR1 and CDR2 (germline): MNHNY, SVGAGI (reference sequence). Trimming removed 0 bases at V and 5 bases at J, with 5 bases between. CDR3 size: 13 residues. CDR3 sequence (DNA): TGTGCCAGCAGTTACTCGGCCAACAATGAGCAGTTCTTC. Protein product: CASSYSANNEQFF.

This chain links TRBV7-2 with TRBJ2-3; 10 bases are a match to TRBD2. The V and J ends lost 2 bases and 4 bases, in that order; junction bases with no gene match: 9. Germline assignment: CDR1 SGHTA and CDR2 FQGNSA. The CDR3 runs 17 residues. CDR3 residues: CASSLILLAGSADTQYF. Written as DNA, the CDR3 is TGTGCCAGCAGCTTAATCTTACTAGCGGGATCGGCAGATACGCAGTATTTT. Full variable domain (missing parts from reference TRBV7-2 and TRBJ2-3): GAGVSQSPSNKVTEKGKDVELRCDPISGHTALYWYRQSLGQGLEFLIYFQGNSAPDKSGLPSDRFSAERTGGSVSTLTIQRTQQEDSAVYLCASSLILLAGSADTQYFGPGTRLTVL.